Reported below is one T cell receptor beta chain. There is no known antigen for this receptor. Per-base qualities were not stored, and no clone one base away is much larger. The germline V gene (reference sequence) sets CDR1 to GTSNPN and CDR2 to SVGIG. V loses 4 bases of germline sequence and J loses 4 bases, and the interval between the two ends is 11 bases. The CDR3 measures 13 amino acids from cysteine to phenylalanine. Just the 39-base CDR3 DNA is kept, in frame starting at base 1. This sample was included in a study of blood T cell repertoires in COVID-19 (dated by TCRdb to about 2020). Study-wide context: Samples from collaborators originated in the United States, Italy and Spain and spanned both the acute and convalescent phases of COVID-19. The prospective study material was composed of cDNA or gDNA derived from T cells, B-cell-depleted T cells, or PBMCs. Deeply sampled blood TCRbeta repertoires from subjects exposed to, actively infected with, or recovered from COVID-19 were included in the dataset. Where available, HLA class I and class II types were taken from metadata supplied by the sample provider and were not determined by assay-based typing. Sample metadata almost always included a de-identified subject ID, COVID-19 status, age in years and sex. The samples were drawn from two sources: the first 160 participants of the ongoing ImmuneRACE study, and fewer than 1,500 subjects contributed by 6 global collaborators. The repertoires were made available in a free public database intended to serve as a resource for research on the immune response to SARS-CoV-2. Broader findings and caveats from the paper: The quantity of clinical and demographic metadata differed by source and by participant and was supplied without curation.

Whole blood was collected in K2EDTA tubes by collaborating institutions according to the institutions' own protocols. For TCRbeta analysis, collaborators shipped samples as frozen whole blood, isolated PBMCs, or DNA extracted from either of those sample types. The immunoSEQ Assay, a bias-controlled multiplex PCR, was used to amplify TCRbeta CDR3 regions from genomic DNA. As for how the authors treated the data: The number of nucleated cells in each sample was estimated from the amplification of reference gene primers within the assay. Sequence reads were collapsed and filtered to measure the absolute abundance of every unique TCRbeta CDR3 rearrangement. For each sample, productive Simpson clonality was calculated by taking the square root of Simpson's diversity index across productive rearrangements. TCRdb obtained this table from immuneACCESS and retained in-frame rearrangements with V and J assigned. These tables miss some clones; where compared with another copy, unresolved V genes account for less than half of the shortfall, and the remainder is unexplained. V, J and clone size are taken as reported in that table, and D and trimming were inferred from the DNA itself. For this sample the table gives about 43,000 clones, of which roughly 90% were detected only once. The biggest ten clones account for about 9.2% of the sample.

The receptor was derived from a woman of 80 years or more with active COVID-19. The rearrangement combines TRBV30 with TRBJ1-5; there is no confident call for the D gene. The sample comprised peripheral blood. The bases are TGTGCCTGGACCCAACACGAAAATCAGCCCCAGCATTTT. It encodes CAWTQHENQPQHF.